This record looks at one TCR beta chain sequence and its context. Generated by immunoSEQ multiplex PCR, the TCRdb table keeps only in-frame clones and is missing some. This table has a few hundred thousand clones, over 75% appearing once. This entry comes from a study of blood T cell repertoires in COVID-19. Germline V gives CDR1 SGHRS, CDR2 YFSETQ. V lost 4 bases and J lost 3; bases outside the gene matches: 5. This CDR3 region has 14 residues. The clonotype was recovered from a woman between 45 and 60 years old with acute or convalescent COVID-19. The chain is built from TRBV5-1 and TRBJ1-1; TRBD1 matches 8 bases. Sequencing was done on a sample of peripheral blood. The CDR3 region is CASSPTGGDTEAFF. CDR3 coding DNA: TGCGCCAGCAGCCCTACAGGGGGGGACACTGAAGCTTTCTTT.